A selection of T cell receptor beta chains follows, all from one sample in a study of cytomegalovirus exposure and HLA in healthy donors. Data came from immunoSEQ multiplex PCR; TCRdb stores just in-frame clones and leaves some out. The sample yields roughly 180,000 clones, over 70% seen once. What was sequenced was PBMCs. Receptors were obtained from a woman aged 55-70 years in good health and CMV-seropositive. The conserved cysteine and the conserved F or W are not part of the CDR3 here. The order of the fields is J gene, V gene, CDR3 protein.

TRBJ2-7,TRBV13,ASSQGVYEQY
TRBJ2-1,TRBV30,AWSFSGGYNEQF
TRBJ2-7,TRBV5-4,ASSSSSGTGIYEQY
TRBJ2-7,TRBV28,ASSLSTGNYEQY
TRBJ1-2,TRBV30,ARDRASYGYT
TRBJ1-5,TRBV6-1,ASSISGTVNQPQH
TRBJ2-1,TRBV5-4,ASSTLQTSGRLNEQF
TRBJ2-7,TRBV5-1,ASSFKGQGSEQY
TRBJ2-1,TRBV15,ATSRAGLGLSRRNEQF
TRBJ2-7,TRBV30,AWSARRGNAYEQY
TRBJ2-1,TRBV11-3,ASSSGLAGSNEQF
TRBJ2-2,TRBV27,ASSFLPTGLTGELF
TRBJ2-7,TRBV7-9,ASSPGFEQY
TRBJ2-5,TRBV7-2,ASHSGSQETQY
TRBJ1-5,TRBV5-1,ASSLDGGAGQPQH
TRBJ2-7,TRBV5-4,ASSPTAGVSYEQY
TRBJ2-2,TRBV9,ASSYGTGDTGELF
TRBJ2-3,TRBV11-2,ASSPTDLGGIDTQY
TRBJ2-5,TRBV28,ASSLSFQETQY
TRBJ2-5,TRBV11-2,ASSKGQGVETQY
TRBJ1-1,TRBV6-6,ASNQGGIAEAF
TRBJ1-3,TRBV18,ASSSQGTGSGNTIY
TRBJ1-1,TRBV7-9,ASRGQGGMNTEAF
TRBJ2-7,TRBV5-1,ASSLGGDSYEQY
TRBJ2-7,TRBV28,ASQDFSSNGEQY
TRBJ1-1,TRBV9,ASSVGSGVTEAF
TRBJ2-7,TRBV5-1,ASSLIGRFGTPGSYEQY
TRBJ2-2,TRBV5-6,ASSRSWDRSNTGELF
TRBJ2-6,TRBV6-1,ASSALGRSGANVLT
TRBJ1-4,TRBV7-9,ASSPTGNDFNEKLF
TRBJ2-7,TRBV5-4,ASSPRGSYEQY
TRBJ2-7,TRBV5-6,ASSLGLDRH
TRBJ2-1,TRBV6-4,ASRLTSGNGEQF
TRBJ1-3,TRBV28,ASSSQGTGNTIY
TRBJ2-5,TRBV7-3,ASSRGGTQETQY
TRBJ2-7,TRBV6-6,ASTGTDRGQREQY
TRBJ1-5,TRBV7-2,ASSLGPTNQPQH
TRBJ2-7,TRBV27,ASSAPGLAAYEQY
TRBJ1-4,TRBV27,ASSPNPTATNEKLF
TRBJ1-6,TRBV27,ASSFRGSPLH
TRBJ2-7,TRBV15,ATSRGDRDDYEQY
TRBJ2-5,TRBV27,ASKAAGIGETQY
TRBJ2-7,TRBV5-1,ASSLVGGQGSGEQY
TRBJ2-4,TRBV6-5,ASTWAGANIQY
TRBJ2-4,TRBV2,ASMVTSQAKNSQY
TRBJ2-3,TRBV9,ASSPTGLPGNWDTQY
TRBJ2-1,TRBV6-5,ASSWGGSGGVNEQF
TRBJ2-5,TRBV5-1,ASSLEREGLQETQY